Listed here is a single T cell receptor beta chain. For each CDR3 protein, TCRdb gives one entry from its re-call of the 5' RACE reads, without DNA. This sample's clone table lists under 600,000 distinct CDR3 sequences. The sample comes from a study of T cells expressing NK-cell markers. There are 13 residues in the CDR3. The chain joins TRBV12-3 or TRBV12-4 to TRBJ1-1. Sequencing was done on a sample of blood T cells: a sorted CD56 or NKG2C T cell subset, CD4+ or CD8+ T cells, or bulk PBMC T cells (not recorded which). The sequence was obtained from a woman aged 50 to 65 in good health. The CDR3 region is CASRAASNTEAFF.